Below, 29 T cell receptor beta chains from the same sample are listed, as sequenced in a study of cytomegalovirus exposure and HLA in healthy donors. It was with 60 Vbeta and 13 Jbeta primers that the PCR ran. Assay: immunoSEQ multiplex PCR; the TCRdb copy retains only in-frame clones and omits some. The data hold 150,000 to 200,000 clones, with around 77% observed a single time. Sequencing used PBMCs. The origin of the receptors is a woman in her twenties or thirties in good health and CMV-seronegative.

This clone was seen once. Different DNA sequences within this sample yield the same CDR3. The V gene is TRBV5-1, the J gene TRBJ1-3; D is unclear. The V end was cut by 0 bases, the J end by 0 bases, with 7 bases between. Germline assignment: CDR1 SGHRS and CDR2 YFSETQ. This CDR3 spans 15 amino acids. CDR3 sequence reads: CASSLGGSSGNTIYF. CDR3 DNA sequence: TGCGCCAGCAGCTTGGGCGGTAGCTCTGGAAACACCATATATTTT. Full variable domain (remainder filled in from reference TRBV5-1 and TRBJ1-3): KAGVTQTPRYLIKTRGQQVTLSCSPISGHRSVSWYQQTPGQGLQFLFEYFSETQRNKGNFPGRFSGRQFSNSRSEMNVSTLELGDSALYLCASSLGGSSGNTIYFGEGSWLTVV.

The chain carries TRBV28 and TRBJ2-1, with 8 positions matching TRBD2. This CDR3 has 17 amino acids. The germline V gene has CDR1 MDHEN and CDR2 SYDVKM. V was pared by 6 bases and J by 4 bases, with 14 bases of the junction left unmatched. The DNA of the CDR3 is TGTGCCAGCAGCCCACCCGGCCGAGCGGGGGCATACAATGAGCAGTTCTTC. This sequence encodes CASSPPGRAGAYNEQFF.

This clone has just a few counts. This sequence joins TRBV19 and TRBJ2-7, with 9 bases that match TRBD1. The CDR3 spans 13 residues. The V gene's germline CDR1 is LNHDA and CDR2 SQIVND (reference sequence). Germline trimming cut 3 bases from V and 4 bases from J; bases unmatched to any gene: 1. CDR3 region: CASSIGTGYEQYF. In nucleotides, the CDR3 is TGTGCCAGTAGTATCGGGACAGGGTACGAGCAGTACTTC.

CDR3 region: CASSVAPGTQYEQYF. For the CDR3, the DNA is TGTGCCAGCAGCGTAGCCCCAGGGACACAATACGAGCAGTACTTC. The chain combines TRBV9 with TRBJ2-7; the D gene is possibly TRBD1 (6 bases). There are 15 residues in the CDR3. CDR1 and CDR2 from the germline V gene are SGDLS and YYNGEE. V dropped 0 bases and J dropped 4 bases, with 14 bases sitting between them. Using reference TRBV9 and TRBJ2-7 for the parts outside the CDR3, the full variable domain is DSGVTQTPKHLITATGQRVTLRCSPRSGDLSVYWYQQSLDQGLQFLIQYYNGEERAKGNILERFSAQQFPDLHSELNLSSLELGDSALYFCASSVAPGTQYEQYFGPGTRLTVT.

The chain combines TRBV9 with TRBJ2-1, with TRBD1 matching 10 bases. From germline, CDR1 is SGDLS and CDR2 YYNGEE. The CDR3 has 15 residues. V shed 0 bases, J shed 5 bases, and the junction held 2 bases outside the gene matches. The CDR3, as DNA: TGTGCCAGCAGCGTAGCAGGACAGGGGGACAATGAGCAGTTCTTC. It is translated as CASSVAGQGDNEQFF.

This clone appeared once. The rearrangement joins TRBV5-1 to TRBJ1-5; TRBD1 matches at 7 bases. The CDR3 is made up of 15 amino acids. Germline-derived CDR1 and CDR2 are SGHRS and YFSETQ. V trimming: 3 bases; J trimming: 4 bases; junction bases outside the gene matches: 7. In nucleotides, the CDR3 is TGCGCCAGCAGCTCTTGGACAGGACCAAATCAGCCCCAGCATTTT. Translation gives CASSSWTGPNQPQHF.

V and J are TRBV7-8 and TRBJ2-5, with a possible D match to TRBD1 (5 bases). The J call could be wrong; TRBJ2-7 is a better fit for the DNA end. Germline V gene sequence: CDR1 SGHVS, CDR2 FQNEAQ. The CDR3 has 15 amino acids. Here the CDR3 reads CASSSRRGASYEQYF. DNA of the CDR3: TGTGCCAGCAGCTCACGTAGGGGCGCATCCTACGAGCAGTACTTC.

CDR3 nucleotides: TGTGCCAGCAGCCAGATAAGAGGGGGTGAGTTATTACGTGGCACCGGGGAGCTGTTTTTT. Its translation: CASSQIRGGELLRGTGELFF. The V gene is TRBV14, the J gene TRBJ2-2, with D perhaps matching TRBD1 (6 bases). Germline V gene sequence: CDR1 SGHDN, CDR2 FVKESK. Trimming took off 3 bases at V and 4 bases at J, with 27 bases between the two ends. The length of the CDR3 is 20 residues.

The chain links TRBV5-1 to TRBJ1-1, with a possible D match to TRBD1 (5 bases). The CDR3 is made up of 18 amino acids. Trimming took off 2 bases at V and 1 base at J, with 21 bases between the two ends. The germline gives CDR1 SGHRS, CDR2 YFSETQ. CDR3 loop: CASSFRFLGRPSNTEAFF. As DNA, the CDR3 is TGCGCCAGCAGCTTTCGGTTCCTGGGGCGACCGTCGAACACTGAAGCTTTCTTT.

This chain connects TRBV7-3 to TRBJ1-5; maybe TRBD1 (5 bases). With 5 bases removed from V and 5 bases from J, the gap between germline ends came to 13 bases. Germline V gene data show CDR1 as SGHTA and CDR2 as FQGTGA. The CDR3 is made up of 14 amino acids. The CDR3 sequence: CASSATGGDQPQHF. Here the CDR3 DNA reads TGTGCCAGCAGCGCAACCGGGGGAGATCAGCCCCAGCATTTT. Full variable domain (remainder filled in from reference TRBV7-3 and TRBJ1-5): GAGVSQTPSNKVTEKGKYVELRCDPISGHTALYWYRQSLGQGPEFLIYFQGTGAADDSGLPNDRFFAVRPEGSVSTLKIQRTERGDSAVYLCASSATGGDQPQHFGDGTRLSIL.

The CDR3 is CASRGQVNNEQFF. CDR3 nucleotides: TGCGCCAGCAGGGGGCAGGTAAACAATGAGCAGTTCTTC. This chain uses TRBV5-1 with TRBJ2-1; a weak D match, TRBD1 (5 bases). The ends were cut back, 5 bases at V and 5 bases at J, with 11 bases in the middle. CDR1 and CDR2 from the germline V gene are SGHRS and YFSETQ. CDR3 size: 13 residues.

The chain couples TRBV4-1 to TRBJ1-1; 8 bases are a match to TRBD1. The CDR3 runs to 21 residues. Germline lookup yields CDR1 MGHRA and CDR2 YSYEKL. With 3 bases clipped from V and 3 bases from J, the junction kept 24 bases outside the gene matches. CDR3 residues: CASSHNISGQGNPTGDTEAFF. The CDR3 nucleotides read TGCGCCAGCAGCCATAATATAAGCGGACAGGGCAACCCTACAGGGGACACTGAAGCTTTCTTT.

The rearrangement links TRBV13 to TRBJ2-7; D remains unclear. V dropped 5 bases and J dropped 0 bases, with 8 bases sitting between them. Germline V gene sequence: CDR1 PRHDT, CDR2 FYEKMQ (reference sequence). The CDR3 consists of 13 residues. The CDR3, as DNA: TGTGCCAGCAGCCCCGTGAGCTCCTACGAGCAGTACTTC. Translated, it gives CASSPVSSYEQYF.

Here the CDR3 reads CATLNPGQQNEQYF. Written as DNA, the CDR3 is TGTGCCACCCTAAACCCGGGACAGCAGAACGAGCAGTACTTC. The chain has TRBV27 and TRBJ2-5, with 7 nucleotides matching TRBD1. TRBJ2-7 explains the end of the DNA better; the J call may be wrong. The CDR3 length is 14 residues. Germline V gives CDR1 MNHEY, CDR2 SMNVEV (reference sequence).

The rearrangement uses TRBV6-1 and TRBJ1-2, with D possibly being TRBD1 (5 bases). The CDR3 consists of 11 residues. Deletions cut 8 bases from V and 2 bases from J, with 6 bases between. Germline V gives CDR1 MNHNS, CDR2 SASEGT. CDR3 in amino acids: CASSGNYGYTF. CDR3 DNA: TGTGCCAGCTCAGGGAACTATGGCTACACCTTC.

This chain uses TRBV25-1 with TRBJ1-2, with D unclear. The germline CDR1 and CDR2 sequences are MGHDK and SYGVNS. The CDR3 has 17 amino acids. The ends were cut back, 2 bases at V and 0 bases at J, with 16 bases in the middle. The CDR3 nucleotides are TGTGCCAGCAGTGAACAGTCCGCCTCGATCGCTAACTATGGCTACACCTTC. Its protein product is CASSEQSASIANYGYTF.

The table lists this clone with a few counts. The CDR3 nucleotides are TGTGCCTGGAGTGTAGGGAGCGGGAACACTGAAGCTTTCTTT. It specifies CAWSVGSGNTEAFF. This rearrangement joins TRBV30 to TRBJ1-1; D is uncertain. With 0 bases removed from V and 1 base from J, the gap between germline ends came to 9 bases. The CDR3 has 14 amino acids. In germline, CDR1 is GTSNPN, CDR2 SVGIG (reference sequence). Full variable domain (remainder filled in from reference TRBV30 and TRBJ1-1): SQTIHQWPATLVQPVGSPLSLECTVEGTSNPNLYWYRQAAGRGLQLLFYSVGIGQISSEVPQNLSASRPQDRQFILSSKKLLLSDSGFYLCAWSVGSGNTEAFFGQGTRLTVV.

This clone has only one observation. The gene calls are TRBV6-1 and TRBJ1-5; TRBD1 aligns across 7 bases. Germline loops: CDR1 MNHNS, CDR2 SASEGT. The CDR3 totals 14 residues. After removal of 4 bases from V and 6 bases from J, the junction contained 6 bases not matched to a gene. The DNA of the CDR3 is TGTGCCAGCAGTGGAAACAGGGGCCTTCAGCCCCAGCATTTT. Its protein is CASSGNRGLQPQHF.

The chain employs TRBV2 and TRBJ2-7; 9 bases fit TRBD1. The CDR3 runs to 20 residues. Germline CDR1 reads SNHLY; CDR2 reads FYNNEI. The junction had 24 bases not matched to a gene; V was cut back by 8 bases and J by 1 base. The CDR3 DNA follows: TGTGCCAGCGTAGGAGGTGCCGGACGCCGTCGGGACAGGGCGTCCTACGAGCAGTACTTC. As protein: CASVGGAGRRRDRASYEQYF.

The CDR3 protein is CASSPRGLATVSHYGYTF. The CDR3 DNA reads as TGTGCCAGCAGCCCTCGGGGACTCGCGACAGTCTCTCACTATGGCTACACCTTC. The rearrangement links TRBV6-4 to TRBJ1-2; D might be TRBD1 (5 bases). There are 18 residues in the CDR3. Germline V lookup: CDR1 MRHNA, CDR2 SNTAGT. Trimming left V 6 bases short and J 3 bases short, with 26 bases between.

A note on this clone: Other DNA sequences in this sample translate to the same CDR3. The DNA for the CDR3 is TGTGCCAGCAGCTTAGGGGGGGGGCGCGACTATGGCTACACCTTC. This gives the protein CASSLGGGRDYGYTF. V gene TRBV7-8 combines with J gene TRBJ1-2; maybe TRBD1 (6 bases). Germline assignment: CDR1 SGHVS and CDR2 FQNEAQ. V was cut by 1 base and J by 3 bases, with 12 bases left in between. This CDR3 is built from 15 residues.

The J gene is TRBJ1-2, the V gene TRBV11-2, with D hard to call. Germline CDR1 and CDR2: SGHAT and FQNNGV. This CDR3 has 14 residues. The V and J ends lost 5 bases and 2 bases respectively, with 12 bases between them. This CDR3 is CASSQDNRNYGYTF. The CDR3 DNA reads TGTGCCAGCAGCCAAGACAACAGAAACTATGGCTACACCTTC.

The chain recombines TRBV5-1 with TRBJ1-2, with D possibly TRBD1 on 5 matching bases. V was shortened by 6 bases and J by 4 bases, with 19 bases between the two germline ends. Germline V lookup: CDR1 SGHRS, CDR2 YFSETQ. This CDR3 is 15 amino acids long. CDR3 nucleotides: TGCGCCAGCACCCTGGGGGGAACCGGGGTCTATGGCTACACCTTC. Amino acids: CASTLGGTGVYGYTF. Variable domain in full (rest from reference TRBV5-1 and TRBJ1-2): KAGVTQTPRYLIKTRGQQVTLSCSPISGHRSVSWYQQTPGQGLQFLFEYFSETQRNKGNFPGRFSGRQFSNSRSEMNVSTLELGDSALYLCASTLGGTGVYGYTFGSGTRLTVV.

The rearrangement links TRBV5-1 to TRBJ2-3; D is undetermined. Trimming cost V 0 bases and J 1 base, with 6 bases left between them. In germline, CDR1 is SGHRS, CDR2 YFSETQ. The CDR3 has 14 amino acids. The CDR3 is CASSLETGTDTQYF. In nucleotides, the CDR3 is TGCGCCAGCAGCTTGGAAACAGGCACAGATACGCAGTATTTT.

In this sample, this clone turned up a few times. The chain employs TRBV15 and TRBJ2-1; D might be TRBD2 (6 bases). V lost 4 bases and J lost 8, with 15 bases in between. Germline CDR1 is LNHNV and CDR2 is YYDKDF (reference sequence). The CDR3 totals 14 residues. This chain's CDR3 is CATSTGTSSHEQFF. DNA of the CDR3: TGTGCCACCAGCACAGGAACTAGCAGCCATGAGCAGTTCTTC.

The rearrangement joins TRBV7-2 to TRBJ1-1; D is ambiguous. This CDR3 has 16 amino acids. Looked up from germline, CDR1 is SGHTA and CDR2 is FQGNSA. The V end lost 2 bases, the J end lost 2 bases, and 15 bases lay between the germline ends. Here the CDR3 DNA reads TGTGCCAGCAGCTTATACCGTTCCCTCCTAAACACTGAAGCTTTCTTT. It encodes CASSLYRSLLNTEAFF.

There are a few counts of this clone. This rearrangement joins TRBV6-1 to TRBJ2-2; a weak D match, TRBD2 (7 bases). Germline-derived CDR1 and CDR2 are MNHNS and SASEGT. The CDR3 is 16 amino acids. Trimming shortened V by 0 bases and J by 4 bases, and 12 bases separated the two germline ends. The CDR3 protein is CASSEAGGRGTGELFF. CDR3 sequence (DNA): TGTGCCAGCAGTGAAGCGGGGGGGCGTGGCACCGGGGAGCTGTTTTTT.

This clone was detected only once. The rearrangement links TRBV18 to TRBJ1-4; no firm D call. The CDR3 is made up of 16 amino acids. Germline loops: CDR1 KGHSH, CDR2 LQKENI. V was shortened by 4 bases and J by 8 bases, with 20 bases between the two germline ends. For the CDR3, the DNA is TGTGCCAGCTCACGAGGGCCGGCCGGCCCGGGGGAAAAACTGTTTTTT. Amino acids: CASSRGPAGPGEKLFF.

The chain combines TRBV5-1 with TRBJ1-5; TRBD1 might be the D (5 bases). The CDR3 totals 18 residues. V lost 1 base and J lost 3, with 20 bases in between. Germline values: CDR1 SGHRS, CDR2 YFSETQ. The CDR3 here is CASSLYVGPRTINQPQHF. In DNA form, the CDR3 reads TGCGCCAGCAGCTTGTATGTCGGTCCCAGGACAATCAATCAGCCCCAGCATTTT. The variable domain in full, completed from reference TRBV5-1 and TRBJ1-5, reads KAGVTQTPRYLIKTRGQQVTLSCSPISGHRSVSWYQQTPGQGLQFLFEYFSETQRNKGNFPGRFSGRQFSNSRSEMNVSTLELGDSALYLCASSLYVGPRTINQPQHFGDGTRLSIL.